The sequence of this TCR beta chain was determined in a study of T cells in Graves' hyperthyroidism and ophthalmopathy. Amplified regions were TCR beta CDR3 sequences from RNA transcripts. First-round RT-PCR targeting the TCR CDR3 was performed with the HTBI primer set. One entry per CDR3 protein, called by TCRdb with MiXCR from the multiplex PCR reads. The table records about 690,000 distinct CDR3 sequences, around 16% of them present only once. This clonotype was picked up many times. Graves' hyperthyroidism was deemed stable absent ophthalmopathy progression within 18 months. Subjects aged 18 to 65 presented with newly diagnosed hyperthyroidism of less than 2 months' duration. The receptor comes from a man aged 50 to 59 with Graves' hyperthyroidism. Material for sequencing was blood.

CDR3 sequence reads: CASSSPWGTEAFF. CDR3 sequence (DNA): TGTGCCAGCAGTTCCCCCTGGGGTACTGAAGCTTTCTTT. V usage is TRBV6-2 or TRBV6-3 and J usage is TRBJ1-1; D gene uncertain. Germline V lookup: CDR1 MNHEY, CDR2 SVGEGT. CDR3 length: 13 residues. The V end was cut by 4 bases, the J end by 5 bases, with 11 bases between.